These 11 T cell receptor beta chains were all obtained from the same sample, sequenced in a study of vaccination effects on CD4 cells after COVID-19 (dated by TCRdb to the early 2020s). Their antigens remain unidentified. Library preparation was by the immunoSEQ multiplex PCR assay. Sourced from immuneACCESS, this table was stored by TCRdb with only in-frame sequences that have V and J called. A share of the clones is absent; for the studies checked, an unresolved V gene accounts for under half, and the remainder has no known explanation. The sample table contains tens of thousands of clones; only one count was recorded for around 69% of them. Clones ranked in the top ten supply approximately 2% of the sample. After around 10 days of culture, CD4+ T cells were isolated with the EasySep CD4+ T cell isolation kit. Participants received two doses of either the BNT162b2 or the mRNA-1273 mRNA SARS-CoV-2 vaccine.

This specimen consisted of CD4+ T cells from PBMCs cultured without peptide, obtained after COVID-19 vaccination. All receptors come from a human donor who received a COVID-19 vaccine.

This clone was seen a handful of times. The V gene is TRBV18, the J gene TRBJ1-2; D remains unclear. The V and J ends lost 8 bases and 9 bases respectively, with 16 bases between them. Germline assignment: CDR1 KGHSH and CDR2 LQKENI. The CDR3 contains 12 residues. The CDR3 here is CASQWTDGSYTF. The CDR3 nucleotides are TGTGCCAGCCAATGGACCGACGGAAGCTACACCTTC.

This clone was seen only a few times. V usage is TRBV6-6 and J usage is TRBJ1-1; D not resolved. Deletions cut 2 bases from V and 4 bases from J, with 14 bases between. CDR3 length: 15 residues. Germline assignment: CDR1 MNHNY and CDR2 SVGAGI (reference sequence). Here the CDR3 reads CASSYRAPGSTEAFF. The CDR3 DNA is TGTGCCAGCAGTTACCGGGCCCCGGGGAGCACTGAAGCTTTCTTT.

CDR3 residues: CASTRRAGGLGEQYV. CDR3 DNA sequence: TGTGCCAGCACCCGGCGGGCAGGGGGCTTGGGGGAGCAGTACGTC. The chain carries TRBV28 and TRBJ2-7; TRBD1 aligns across 8 bases. Germline CDR1 is MDHEN and CDR2 is SYDVKM. Losses at the gene ends were 7 bases for V and 7 bases for J; bases not matched to a gene: 15. This CDR3 has 15 amino acids.

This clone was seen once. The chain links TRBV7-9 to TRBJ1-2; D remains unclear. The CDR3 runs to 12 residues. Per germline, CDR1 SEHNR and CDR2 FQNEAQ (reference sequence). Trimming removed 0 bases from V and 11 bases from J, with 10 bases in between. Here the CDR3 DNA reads TGTGCCAGCAGCTTAGCGGACGGTTGGTACACCTTC. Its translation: CASSLADGWYTF.

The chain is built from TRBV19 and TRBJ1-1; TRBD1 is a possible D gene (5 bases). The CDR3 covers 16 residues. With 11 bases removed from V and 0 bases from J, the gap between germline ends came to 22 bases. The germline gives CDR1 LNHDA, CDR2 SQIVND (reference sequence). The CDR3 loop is CASQLGRGRMNTEAFF. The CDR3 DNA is TGTGCCTCCCAGTTAGGACGGGGCCGTATGAACACTGAAGCTTTCTTT. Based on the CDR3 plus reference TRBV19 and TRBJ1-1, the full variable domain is DGGITQSPKYLFRKEGQNVTLSCEQNLNHDAMYWYRQDPGQGLRLIYYSQIVNDFQKGDIAEGYSVSREKKESFPLTVTSAQKNPTAFYLCASQLGRGRMNTEAFFGQGTRLTVV.

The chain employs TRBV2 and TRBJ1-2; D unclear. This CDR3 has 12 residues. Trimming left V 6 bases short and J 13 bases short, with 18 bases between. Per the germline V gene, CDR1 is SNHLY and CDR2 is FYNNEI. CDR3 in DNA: TGTGCCAGCAGAGATGAGACGGAGTCCTCCACCTTC. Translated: CASRDETESSTF.

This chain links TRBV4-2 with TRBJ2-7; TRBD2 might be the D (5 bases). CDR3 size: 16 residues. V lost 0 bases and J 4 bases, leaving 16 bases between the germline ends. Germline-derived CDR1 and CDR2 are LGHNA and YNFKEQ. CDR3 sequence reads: CASSQDLGGLGYEQYV. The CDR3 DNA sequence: TGTGCCAGCAGCCAAGATTTAGGAGGTCTGGGATACGAGCAGTACGTC.

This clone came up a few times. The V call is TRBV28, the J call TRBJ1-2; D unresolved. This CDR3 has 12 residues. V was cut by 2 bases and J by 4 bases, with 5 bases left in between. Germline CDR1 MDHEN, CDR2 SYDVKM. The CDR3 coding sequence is TGTGCCAGCAGTTTAATTTCCTATGGCTACACCTTC. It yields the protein CASSLISYGYTF.

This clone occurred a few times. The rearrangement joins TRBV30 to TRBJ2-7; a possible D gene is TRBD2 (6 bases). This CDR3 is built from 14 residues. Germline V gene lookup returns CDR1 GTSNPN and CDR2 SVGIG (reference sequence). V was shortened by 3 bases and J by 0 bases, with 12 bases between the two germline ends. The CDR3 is CAWSRDSNSYEQYV. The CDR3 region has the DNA TGTGCCTGGAGCCGGGACTCAAACTCCTACGAGCAGTACGTC.

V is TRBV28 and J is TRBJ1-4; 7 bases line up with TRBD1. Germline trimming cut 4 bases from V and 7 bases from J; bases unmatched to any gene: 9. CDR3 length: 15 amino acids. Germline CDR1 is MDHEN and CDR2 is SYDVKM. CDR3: CASSSQGGGGEKLFF. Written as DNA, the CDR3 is TGTGCCAGCAGTTCCCAGGGGGGTGGAGGTGAAAAACTGTTTTTT.

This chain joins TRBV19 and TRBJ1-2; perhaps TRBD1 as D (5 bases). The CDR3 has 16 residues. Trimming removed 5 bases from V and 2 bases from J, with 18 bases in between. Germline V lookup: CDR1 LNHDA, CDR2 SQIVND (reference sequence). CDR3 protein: CASSLNLRVFNYGYTF. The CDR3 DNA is TGTGCCAGTAGTTTAAATCTCAGGGTGTTCAACTATGGCTACACCTTC.